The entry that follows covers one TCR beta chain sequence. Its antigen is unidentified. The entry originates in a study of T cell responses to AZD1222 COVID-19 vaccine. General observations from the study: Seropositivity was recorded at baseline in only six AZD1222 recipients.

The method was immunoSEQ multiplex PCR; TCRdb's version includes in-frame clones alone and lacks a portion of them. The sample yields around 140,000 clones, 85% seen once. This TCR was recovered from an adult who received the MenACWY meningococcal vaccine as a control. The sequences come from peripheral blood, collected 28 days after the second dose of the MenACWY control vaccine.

The DNA of the CDR3 is TGCGCCAGCAGCCCCGGGGGGGGCCGGGCGTCAGGTGCTGAAGCTTTCTTT. It is translated as CASSPGGGRASGAEAFF. This chain uses TRBV4-1 with TRBJ1-1; the D gene is possibly TRBD1 (6 bases). Germline lookup yields CDR1 MGHRA and CDR2 YSYEKL. With 4 bases removed from V and 6 bases from J, the gap between germline ends came to 24 bases. CDR3 length: 17 amino acids.